What follows are 18 T cell receptor beta chains derived from one specimen sequenced in a study of metastatic and nonmetastatic thyroid tumors. TCRdb re-called the PCR reads through MiXCR. This sample has some 20,000 clones; roughly a fifth occur once, and the top ten carry 15% to 20%. There were no patients who had received any treatment before thyroid surgery. Material for sequencing was tumor tissue. The receptors were gathered from a female donor with papillary thyroid cancer or a benign thyroid nodule (not recorded which). Some clones in this sample may be carry-over from other donors' samples.

This clone was counted many times. This may come from a read error, since a much larger clone is one base off. The CDR3 here is CASNRAGQTFTDTQYF. The CDR3 bases are TGTGCCAGCAACCGAGCGGGACAGACTTTCACAGATACGCAGTATTTT. The chain links TRBV28 to TRBJ2-3; D may correspond to TRBD1 or TRBD2 (7 bases each). CDR3 length: 16 amino acids. Germline V gene sequence: CDR1 MDHEN, CDR2 SYDVKM. V gave up 7 bases and J gave up 2 bases, with 19 bases separating them.

This clone was recorded many times. A read error may explain this, as a much larger clone is one base away. The V call is TRBV7-2, the J call TRBJ1-1; no firm D call. The germline V gene has CDR1 SGHTA and CDR2 FQGNSA. CDR3 size: 13 residues. Trimming shortened V by 5 bases and J by 10 bases, and 17 bases separated the two germline ends. The chain's CDR3 is CASSHTRRNGAFF. In DNA, the CDR3 is TGTGCCAGCAGCCACACAAGAAGGAATGGAGCTTTCTTT.

In its sample, this clone was seen many times. The chain couples TRBV20-1 to TRBJ2-3, with TRBD2 identical over 8 bases. J gave up 4 bases and V 6 bases, and 9 bases lay outside the gene matches. CDR1 DFQATT and CDR2 SNEGSKA come from the germline V gene (reference sequence). The CDR3 extends over 14 amino acids. CDR3: CSATLAGGADTQYF. As DNA, the CDR3 is TGCAGTGCAACCCTAGCGGGTGGAGCAGATACGCAGTATTTT.

In this sample, this clone is medium-sized. V usage is TRBV11-3 and J usage is TRBJ1-1; TRBD1 matches 7 bases. V was clipped by 5 bases and J by 2 bases; unmatched bases: 20. The CDR3 contains 19 residues. CDR1 SGHNT and CDR2 YENEEA come from the germline V gene. CDR3 DNA: TGTGCCAGCAGCCCAGGGCAGGCTTTACAGGGAGGGGGCAACACTGAAGCTTTCTTT. Translating gives CASSPGQALQGGGNTEAFF.

The V and J genes are TRBV6-5 and TRBJ2-7, with TRBD1 as a possible D gene (5 bases). Per germline, CDR1 MNHEY and CDR2 SVGAGI. The CDR3 length is 16 residues. V was shortened by 0 bases and J by 2 bases, with 14 bases between the two germline ends. DNA for the CDR3: TGTGCCAGCAGTTACTCGATTTTAGGGGTAGCCTACGAGCAGTACTTC. Translated, it gives CASSYSILGVAYEQYF.

This chain joins TRBV7-2 and TRBJ2-2, with D hard to call. From germline, CDR1 is SGHTA and CDR2 FQGNSA. CDR3 length: 13 amino acids. V lost 5 bases, J lost 6 bases, and 10 bases lay in between. CDR3 in DNA: TGTGCCAGCAGCGACGCACGAGCCGGGGAGCTGTTTTTT. Translating gives CASSDARAGELFF.

Ten or more counts support this clone. The J gene is TRBJ2-1, the V gene TRBV5-5; possible D gene TRBD1, 6 bases. Germline CDR1 is SGHKS and CDR2 is YYEKEE (reference sequence). Trimming stripped 3 bases from V and 8 bases from J, with 18 bases between. There are 15 residues in the CDR3. CDR3 region: CASSSLGTNSHEQFF. Here the CDR3 DNA reads TGTGCCAGCAGCTCCCTCGGGACAAATTCACATGAGCAGTTCTTC.

The genes are TRBV20-1 and TRBJ1-2; D gene uncertain. Germline V gives CDR1 DFQATT, CDR2 SNEGSKA (reference sequence). CDR3 length: 14 amino acids. Trimming stripped 6 bases from V and 0 bases from J, with 14 bases between. The CDR3 sequence is CSAALLCANYGYTF. In DNA form, the CDR3 reads TGCAGTGCGGCCCTCTTATGTGCTAACTATGGCTACACCTTC.

The rearrangement joins TRBV30 to TRBJ2-1; D may be TRBD2 (5 bases). The CDR3 has 11 residues. Germline V CDR1 and CDR2: GTSNPN, SVGIG (reference sequence). Trimming pared 3 bases from V and 7 bases from J, leaving 7 bases between. The CDR3 region has the DNA TGTGCCTGGAGCCCGGGGAATGAGCAGTTCTTC. Translating gives CAWSPGNEQFF.

The sample holds a few counts of this clone. The chain carries TRBV27 and TRBJ1-2, with 7 bases aligning to TRBD1. The CDR3 is 17 amino acids. From germline, CDR1 is MNHEY and CDR2 SMNVEV (reference sequence). The ends lost 0 bases at V and 1 base at J; junction bases unmatched: 8. The CDR3 sequence is CASSLSSWTGINYGYTF. CDR3 nucleotide sequence: TGTGCCAGCAGTTTATCCTCCTGGACAGGAATTAACTATGGCTACACCTTC.

The sample holds a few counts of this clone. The chain is built from TRBV6-1 and TRBJ1-2, with D tentatively TRBD1 (5 bases). CDR3 length: 10 amino acids. Germline V gene lookup returns CDR1 MNHNS and CDR2 SASEGT. V lost 11 bases, J lost 3 bases, and 7 bases lay in between. The CDR3 bases are TGTGCCTCGGGGGACTATGGCTACACCTTC. Protein sequence: CASGDYGYTF.

The chain employs TRBV9 and TRBJ2-7; D is uncertain. The V gene lost 0 bases and the J gene lost 4 bases, with 11 bases spanning the gap. CDR1 is SGDLS, CDR2 YYNGEE, per germline. The CDR3 runs 14 residues. The CDR3 spells CASSVDWGGYEQYF. The CDR3 DNA reads as TGTGCCAGCAGCGTAGATTGGGGTGGATACGAGCAGTACTTC.

The chain recombines TRBV12-3 or TRBV12-4 with TRBJ1-5; D is possibly TRBD1 (6 bases). The length of the CDR3 is 14 residues. V dropped 5 bases and J dropped 5 bases, with 13 bases sitting between them. CDR3 loop: CASSHTGTYQPQHF. The CDR3 region has the DNA TGTGCCAGCAGTCACACAGGGACATATCAGCCCCAGCATTTT.

This clone was counted many times. The rearrangement links TRBV7-8 to TRBJ2-1, with TRBD2 matching over 10 bases. Germline CDR1 is SGHVS and CDR2 is FQNEAQ. The ends lost 0 bases at V and 7 bases at J; junction bases unmatched: 3. The CDR3 contains 15 residues. CDR3 amino acids: CASSLARAGGNEQFF. CDR3 sequence (DNA): TGTGCCAGCAGCTTAGCAAGAGCGGGAGGGAATGAGCAGTTCTTC.

By sample share, this clone is medium-sized (0.01 to 0.1%). The rearrangement joins TRBV15 to TRBJ1-2; no definite D call. In germline, CDR1 is LNHNV, CDR2 YYDKDF (reference sequence). Trimming left V 0 bases short and J 2 bases short, with 10 bases between. The CDR3 extends over 15 amino acids. As DNA, the CDR3 is TGTGCCACCAGCAGAGATCGGTCCGTAAACTATGGCTACACCTTC. It specifies CATSRDRSVNYGYTF.

This clone was observed at least ten times. The rearrangement uses TRBV9 and TRBJ1-2; no clear D. CDR1 is SGDLS, CDR2 YYNGEE, per germline. With 4 bases removed from V and 2 bases from J, the gap between germline ends came to 12 bases. The CDR3 consists of 14 residues. DNA for the CDR3: TGTGCCAGCAGCTCGAGTTGGGCCAACTATGGCTACACCTTC. This sequence encodes CASSSSWANYGYTF.

This clone was seen at least ten times. The gene calls are TRBV3-1 and TRBJ2-3; D unclear. V was clipped by 0 bases and J by 5 bases, with 6 bases between them. Germline V lookup: CDR1 LGHDT, CDR2 YNNKEL (reference sequence). The CDR3 loop spans 13 amino acids. DNA of the CDR3: TGTGCCAGCAGCCAAGAAGGAATAGATACGCAGTATTTT. Its protein product is CASSQEGIDTQYF.

There are a few counts of this clone. This chain links TRBV6-2 or TRBV6-3 with TRBJ2-3; TRBD1 might be the D (5 bases). Germline-derived CDR1 and CDR2 are MNHEY and SVGEGT. Trimming stripped 10 bases from V and 3 bases from J, with 14 bases between. The CDR3 spans 13 residues. The CDR3 region is CAISQGPTDTQYF. CDR3 bases: TGTGCCATCTCCCAGGGTCCTACAGATACGCAGTATTTT.